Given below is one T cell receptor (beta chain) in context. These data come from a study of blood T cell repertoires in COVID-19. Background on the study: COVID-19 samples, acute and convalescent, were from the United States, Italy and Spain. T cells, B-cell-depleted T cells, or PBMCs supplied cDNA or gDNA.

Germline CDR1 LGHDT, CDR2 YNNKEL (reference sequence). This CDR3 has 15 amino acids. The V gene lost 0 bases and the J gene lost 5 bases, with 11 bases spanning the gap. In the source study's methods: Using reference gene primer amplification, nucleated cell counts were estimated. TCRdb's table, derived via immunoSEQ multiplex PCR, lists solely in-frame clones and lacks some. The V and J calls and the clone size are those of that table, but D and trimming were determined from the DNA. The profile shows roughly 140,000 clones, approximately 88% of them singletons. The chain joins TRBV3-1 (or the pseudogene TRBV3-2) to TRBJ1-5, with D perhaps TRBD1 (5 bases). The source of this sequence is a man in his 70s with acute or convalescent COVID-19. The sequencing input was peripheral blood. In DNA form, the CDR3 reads TGTGCCAGCAGCCAAGATCCCGGGGGGGATCAGCCCCAGCATTTT. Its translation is CASSQDPGGDQPQHF.